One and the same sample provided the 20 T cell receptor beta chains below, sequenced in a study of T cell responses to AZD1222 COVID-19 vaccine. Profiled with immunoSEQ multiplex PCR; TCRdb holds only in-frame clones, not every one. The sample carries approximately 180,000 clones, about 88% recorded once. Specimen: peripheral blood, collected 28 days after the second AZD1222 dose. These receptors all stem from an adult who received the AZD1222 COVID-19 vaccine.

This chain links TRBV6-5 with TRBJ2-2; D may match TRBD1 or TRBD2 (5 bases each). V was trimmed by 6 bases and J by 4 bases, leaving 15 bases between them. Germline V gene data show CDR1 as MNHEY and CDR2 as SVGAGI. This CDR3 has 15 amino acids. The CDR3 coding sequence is TGTGCCAGCAGGCACACCAGGGAGCCCACCGGGGAGCTGTTTTTT. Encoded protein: CASRHTREPTGELFF.

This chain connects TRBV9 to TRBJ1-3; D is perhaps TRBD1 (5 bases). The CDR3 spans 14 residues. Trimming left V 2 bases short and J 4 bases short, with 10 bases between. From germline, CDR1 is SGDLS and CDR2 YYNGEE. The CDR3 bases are TGTGCCAGCAGCGTGCAGGGATACGGAAACACCATATATTTT. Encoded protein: CASSVQGYGNTIYF.

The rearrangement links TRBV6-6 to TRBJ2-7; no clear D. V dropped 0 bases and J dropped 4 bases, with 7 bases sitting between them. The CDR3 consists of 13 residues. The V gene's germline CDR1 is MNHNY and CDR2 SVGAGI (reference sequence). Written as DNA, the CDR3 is TGTGCCAGCAGTTACTCTCAACGATACGAGCAGTACTTC. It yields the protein CASSYSQRYEQYF.

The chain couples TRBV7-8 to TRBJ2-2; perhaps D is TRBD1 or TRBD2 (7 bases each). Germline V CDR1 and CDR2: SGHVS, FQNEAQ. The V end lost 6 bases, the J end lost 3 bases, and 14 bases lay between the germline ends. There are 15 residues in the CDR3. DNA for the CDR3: TGTGCCAGCAGGCGGGACAGCGGGGACACCGGGGAGCTGTTTTTT. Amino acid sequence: CASRRDSGDTGELFF.

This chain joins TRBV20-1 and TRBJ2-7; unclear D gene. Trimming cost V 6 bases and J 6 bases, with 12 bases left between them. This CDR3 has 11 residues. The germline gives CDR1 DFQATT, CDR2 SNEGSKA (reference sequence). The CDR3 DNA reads TGCAGTGCCCCAAAGGGCAGCGAGCAGTACTTC. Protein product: CSAPKGSEQYF.

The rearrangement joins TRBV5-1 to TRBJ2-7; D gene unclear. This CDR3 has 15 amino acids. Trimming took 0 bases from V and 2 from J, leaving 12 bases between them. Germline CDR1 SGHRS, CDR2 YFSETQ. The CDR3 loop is CASSLVGSTTYEQYF. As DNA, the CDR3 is TGCGCCAGCAGCTTGGTAGGCTCAACCACCTACGAGCAGTACTTC.

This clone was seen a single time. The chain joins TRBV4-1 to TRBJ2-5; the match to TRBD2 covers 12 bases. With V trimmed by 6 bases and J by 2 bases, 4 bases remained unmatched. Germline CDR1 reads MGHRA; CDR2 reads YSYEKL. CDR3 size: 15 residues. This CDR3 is CASRTGTSGQETQYF. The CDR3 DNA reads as TGCGCCAGCAGAACCGGGACTAGCGGGCAAGAGACCCAGTACTTC.

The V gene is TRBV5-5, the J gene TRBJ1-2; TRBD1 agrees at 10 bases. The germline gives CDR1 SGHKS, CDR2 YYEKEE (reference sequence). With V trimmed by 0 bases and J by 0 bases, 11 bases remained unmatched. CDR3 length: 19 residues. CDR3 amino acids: CASSLERTGGPGSNYGYTF. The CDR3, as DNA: TGTGCCAGCAGCTTGGAGAGGACAGGGGGGCCCGGGTCTAACTATGGCTACACCTTC.

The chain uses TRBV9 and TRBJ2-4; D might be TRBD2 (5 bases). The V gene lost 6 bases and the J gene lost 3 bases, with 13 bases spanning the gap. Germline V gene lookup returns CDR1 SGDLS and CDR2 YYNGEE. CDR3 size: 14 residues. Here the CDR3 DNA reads TGTGCCAGCACGGGGTCCGACGGCAAAAACATTCAGTACTTC. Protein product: CASTGSDGKNIQYF.

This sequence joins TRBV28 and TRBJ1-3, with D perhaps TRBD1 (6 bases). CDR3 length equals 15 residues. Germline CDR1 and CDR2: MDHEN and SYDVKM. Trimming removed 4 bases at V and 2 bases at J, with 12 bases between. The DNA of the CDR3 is TGTGCCAGCAGTTCCCCGGGGGCCCCTGGAAACACCATATATTTT. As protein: CASSSPGAPGNTIYF. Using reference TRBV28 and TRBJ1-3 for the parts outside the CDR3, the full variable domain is DVKVTQSSRYLVKRTGEKVFLECVQDMDHENMFWYRQDPGLGLRLIYFSYDVKMKEKGDIPEGYSVSREKKERFSLILESASTNQTSMYLCASSSPGAPGNTIYFGEGSWLTVV.

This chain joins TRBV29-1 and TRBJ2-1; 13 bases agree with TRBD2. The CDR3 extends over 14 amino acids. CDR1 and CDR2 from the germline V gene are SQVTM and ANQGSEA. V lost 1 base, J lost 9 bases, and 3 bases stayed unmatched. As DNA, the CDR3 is TGCAGCGTTGAAGGACTAGCGGGAGGACCTGAGCAGTTCTTC. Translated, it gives CSVEGLAGGPEQFF.

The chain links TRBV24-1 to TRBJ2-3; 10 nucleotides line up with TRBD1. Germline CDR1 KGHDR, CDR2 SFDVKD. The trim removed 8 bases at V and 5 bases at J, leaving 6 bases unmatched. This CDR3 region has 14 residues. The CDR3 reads CATTGTGVQDTQYF. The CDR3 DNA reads TGTGCCACCACCGGGACAGGGGTGCAAGATACGCAGTATTTT.

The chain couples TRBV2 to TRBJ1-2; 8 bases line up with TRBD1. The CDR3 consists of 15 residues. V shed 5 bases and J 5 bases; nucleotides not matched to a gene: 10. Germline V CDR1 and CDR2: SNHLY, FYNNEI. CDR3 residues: CASSYGQGGNYGYTF. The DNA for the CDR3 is TGTGCCAGCAGTTACGGACAGGGAGGGAATTATGGCTACACCTTC.

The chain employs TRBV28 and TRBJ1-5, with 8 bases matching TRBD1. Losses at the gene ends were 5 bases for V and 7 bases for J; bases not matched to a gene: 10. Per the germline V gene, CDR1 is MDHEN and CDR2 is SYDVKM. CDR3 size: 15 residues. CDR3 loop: CASSPGRGLHQPQHF. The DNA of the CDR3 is TGTGCCAGCAGTCCCGGCAGGGGGCTCCACCAGCCCCAGCATTTT.

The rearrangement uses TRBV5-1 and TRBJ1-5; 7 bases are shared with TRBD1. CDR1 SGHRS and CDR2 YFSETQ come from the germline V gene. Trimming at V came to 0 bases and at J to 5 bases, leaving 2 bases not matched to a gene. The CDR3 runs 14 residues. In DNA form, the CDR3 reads TGCGCCAGCAGCTTGGGGGACAGTGATCAGCCCCAGCATTTT. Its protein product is CASSLGDSDQPQHF. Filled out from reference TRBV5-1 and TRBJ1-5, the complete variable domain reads KAGVTQTPRYLIKTRGQQVTLSCSPISGHRSVSWYQQTPGQGLQFLFEYFSETQRNKGNFPGRFSGRQFSNSRSEMNVSTLELGDSALYLCASSLGDSDQPQHFGDGTRLSIL.

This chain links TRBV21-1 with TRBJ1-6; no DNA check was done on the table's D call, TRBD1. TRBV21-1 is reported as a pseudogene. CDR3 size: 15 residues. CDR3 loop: CASSKGRTGYSPLHF. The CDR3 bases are TGTGCCAGCAGCAAAGGGAGAACAGGGTATTCACCCCTCCACTTT.

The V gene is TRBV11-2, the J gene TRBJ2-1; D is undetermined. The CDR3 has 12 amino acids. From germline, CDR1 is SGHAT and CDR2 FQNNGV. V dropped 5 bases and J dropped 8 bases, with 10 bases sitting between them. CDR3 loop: CASSRGLYEQFF. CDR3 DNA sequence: TGTGCCAGCAGCCGAGGTCTTTATGAGCAGTTCTTC.

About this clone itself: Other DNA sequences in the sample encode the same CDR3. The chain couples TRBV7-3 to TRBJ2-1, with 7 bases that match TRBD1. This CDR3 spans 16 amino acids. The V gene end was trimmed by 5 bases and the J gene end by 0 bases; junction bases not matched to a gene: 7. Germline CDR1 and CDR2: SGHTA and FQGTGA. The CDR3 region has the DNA TGTGCCAGCAGCCCGGGACAGTTAAGCTCCTACAATGAGCAGTTCTTC. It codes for CASSPGQLSSYNEQFF.

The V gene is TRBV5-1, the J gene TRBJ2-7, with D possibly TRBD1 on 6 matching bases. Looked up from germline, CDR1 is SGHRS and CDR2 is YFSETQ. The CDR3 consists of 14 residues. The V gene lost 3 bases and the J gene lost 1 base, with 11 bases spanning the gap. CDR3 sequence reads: CASSYGQSSYEQYF. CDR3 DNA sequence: TGCGCCAGCAGCTACGGACAGAGTTCCTACGAGCAGTACTTC.

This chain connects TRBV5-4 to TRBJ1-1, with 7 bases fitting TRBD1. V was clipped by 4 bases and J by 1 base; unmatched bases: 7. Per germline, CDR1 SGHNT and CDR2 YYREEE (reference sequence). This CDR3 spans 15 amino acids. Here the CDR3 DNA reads TGTGCCAGCAGCCCACCGACAGGGCAGAACACTGAAGCTTTCTTT. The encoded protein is CASSPPTGQNTEAFF.